This note documents a single T cell receptor (beta chain) sequence. This clonotype has just a few counts. The antigen this receptor binds is unknown. One base away there is no much larger clone; base qualities are not given. Trimming removed 1 base from V and 2 bases from J, leaving 6 bases between the germline ends. There are 13 amino acids in the CDR3, from cysteine to phenylalanine inclusive. Kept here is only the CDR3 DNA, which spans 39 bases and is read in frame from base 1. This specimen comes from a study of T cell repertoires in cytomegalovirus infection (dated by TCRdb to about 2019). Background for the entire study: Alongside well-studied HLA-B-restricted epitopes, the peptide stimulations were aimed at recently identified HLA-C-restricted CMV epitopes, whose presentation resists viral immunomodulation. Donor HLA type was relevant to the analysis, because carriage of CMV infection together with the matching HLA type was indicated by public TCR beta signatures.

The run used an Illumina HiSeq 1500. TCRdb itself trimmed the public reads at Q25 with fastp, ran MiXCR and retained productive beta chains. Rows merge per CDR3 protein into single entries with the most common DNA and genes. The sample table contains about 83,000 distinct CDR3 sequences; only one count was recorded for under 55% of them. The ten largest clones take up more than 80% of the sample. The study at large found these results: In both this cohort and an independent cohort of some 370 donors, the cumulative frequency of public TCR beta family members distinguished carriers of CMV infection plus the relevant HLA type. The ex vivo response was dominated by HLA-C-restricted CMV-specific TCR beta clonotypes, which also provided the single most frequent clonotype in two of eight donors.

The treatment or condition label, read with the paper, signifies: in vitro stimulation with specific CMV peptide epitopes to enrich CMV-specific T cells. This sequence originates from a human donor in good health (CMV status not recorded). Some clones in this sample may be carry-over from other donors' samples. The receptor chain draws on TRBV12-3 or TRBV12-4 and TRBJ2-7, with a weak D call of TRBD1 (5 bases match). The sequences come from CD8+ T cells from cultured PBMCs, collected from culture after CMV antigen stimulation. This receptor carries the CDR3 CASSLDRPYEQYF. DNA sequence: TGTGCCAGCAGTTTAGACAGGCCCTACGAGCAGTACTTC.